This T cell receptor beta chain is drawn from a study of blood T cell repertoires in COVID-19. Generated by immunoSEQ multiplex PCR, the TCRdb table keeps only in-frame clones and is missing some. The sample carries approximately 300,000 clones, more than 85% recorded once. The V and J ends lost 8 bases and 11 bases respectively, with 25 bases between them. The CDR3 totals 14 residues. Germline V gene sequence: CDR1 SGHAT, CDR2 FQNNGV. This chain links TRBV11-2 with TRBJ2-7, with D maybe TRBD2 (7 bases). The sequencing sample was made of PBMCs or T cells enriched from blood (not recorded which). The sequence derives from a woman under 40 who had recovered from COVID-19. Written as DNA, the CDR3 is TGTGCCAGCGGACGTTCCCCCGGGGGGCAGGAGGAGTACTTC. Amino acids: CASGRSPGGQEEYF.